This TCR beta chain emerged from a study of shared clonotypes between healthy human individuals. Study as a whole: CD4 naive cells filled three plates per donor, CD4 memory three, CD8 naive two and CD8 memory one.

The CDR3 spans 15 residues. The germline V and J ends were trimmed by 0 bases and 1 base, with 10 bases remaining between them. From germline, CDR1 is SGDLS and CDR2 YYNGEE. The protocol was immunoSEQ multiplex PCR, while the TCRdb copy is restricted to in-frame clones and leaves out a portion. This table has fewer than 400,000 clones, 74% appearing once. This receptor was identified in a man aged 25 to 40 in good health. Sequenced input: memory CD4+ T cells sorted from blood. This sample's subset: CD45RA-negative fraction. The chain carries TRBV9 and TRBJ1-1; D is undetermined. The CDR3 DNA follows: TGTGCCAGCAGCGTAGCGAATATGGGGAACACTGAAGCTTTCTTT. Its protein product is CASSVANMGNTEAFF.